This TCR beta chain comes out of a study of PD-L1 blockade in urothelial cancer. Overall study: Anywhere from 0 to 3 prior chemotherapy regimens had been received by patients.

Assay: immunoSEQ multiplex PCR; the TCRdb copy retains only in-frame clones and omits some. The repertoire consists of fewer than 55,000 clones, with roughly 78% occurring once and the leading ten covering 3% to 3.5%. Germline CDR1 MNHNS, CDR2 SASEGT. The CDR3 is 14 residues long. V shed 5 bases, J shed 8 bases, and the junction held 3 bases outside the gene matches. V usage is TRBV6-1 and J usage is TRBJ2-1; 13 bases are shared with TRBD2. This TCR derives from a man between 65 and 85 years old with urothelial cancer. Material: PBMCs, obtained around atezolizumab (anti-PD-L1) treatment. As DNA, the CDR3 is TGTGCCAGCAGTTCAGGACTAGCGGGGGATGAGCAGTTCTTC. It yields the protein CASSSGLAGDEQFF.